These 7 T cell receptor beta chains originate from one sample sequenced in a study of blood T cell repertoires in COVID-19. Generated by immunoSEQ multiplex PCR, the TCRdb table keeps only in-frame clones and is missing some. Among about 150,000 clones listed, under 90% were seen once. The sequenced sample consisted of peripheral blood. The receptors come from a woman aged 80 or over with active or convalescent COVID-19.

The chain carries TRBV3-1 (or the pseudogene TRBV3-2) and TRBJ2-6; TRBD1 might be the D (5 bases). This CDR3 has 18 amino acids. V was pared by 7 bases and J by 0 bases, with 19 bases between. Germline CDR1 and CDR2: LGHDT and YNNKEL (reference sequence). DNA for the CDR3: TGTGCCAGCAATAACCTCCAACAGGCGGTCTCTGGGGCCAACGTCCTGACTTTC. Translating it yields CASNNLQQAVSGANVLTF.

The chain couples TRBV2 to TRBJ1-4; 7 nucleotides align to TRBD1. This CDR3 has 17 residues. The trim removed 3 bases at V and 3 bases at J, leaving 10 bases unmatched. Germline CDR1 SNHLY, CDR2 FYNNEI. DNA of the CDR3: TGTGCCAGCAGTGAGAGGGGGCGTGAATTGCCTAATGAAAAACTGTTTTTT. Translating gives CASSERGRELPNEKLFF.

The chain couples TRBV5-6 to TRBJ2-5; D is unresolved. There are 13 residues in the CDR3. Germline CDR1 and CDR2: SGHDT and YYEEEE. Deletions cut 2 bases from V and 3 bases from J, with 8 bases between. The CDR3 sequence is CASSFVSEETQYF. The CDR3 coding sequence is TGTGCCAGCAGCTTCGTTAGTGAAGAGACCCAGTACTTC.

The rearrangement links TRBV19 to TRBJ1-2; 7 positions agree with TRBD1. Per the germline V gene, CDR1 is LNHDA and CDR2 is SQIVND (reference sequence). Losses at the gene ends were 5 bases for V and 1 base for J; bases not matched to a gene: 10. The CDR3 sequence is 16 residues long. This CDR3 reads CASSLRTGTFNYGYTF. CDR3 nucleotide sequence: TGTGCCAGTAGTCTCAGGACAGGAACGTTTAACTATGGCTACACCTTC.

This chain uses TRBV6-2 or TRBV6-3 with TRBJ1-2; TRBD1 agrees at 8 bases. V trimming: 6 bases; J trimming: 5 bases; junction bases outside the gene matches: 14. Germline CDR1 reads MNHEY; CDR2 reads SVGEGT. This CDR3 region has 16 residues. The CDR3 DNA reads as TGTGCCAGCAGCCCCGGACAGGGCCCTCAATATTATGGCTACACCTTC. Its translation is CASSPGQGPQYYGYTF.

The chain recombines TRBV9 with TRBJ1-5; D remains unclear. The CDR3 totals 14 residues. Trimming took off 5 bases at V and 1 base at J, with 10 bases between the two ends. Per germline, CDR1 SGDLS and CDR2 YYNGEE. CDR3 region: CASSAGVSNQPQHF. The CDR3 bases are TGTGCCAGCAGTGCCGGGGTAAGCAATCAGCCCCAGCATTTT. The whole variable domain, filled in from reference TRBV9 and TRBJ1-5, reads DSGVTQTPKHLITATGQRVTLRCSPRSGDLSVYWYQQSLDQGLQFLIQYYNGEERAKGNILERFSAQQFPDLHSELNLSSLELGDSALYFCASSAGVSNQPQHFGDGTRLSIL.

The chain links TRBV14 to TRBJ2-3, with D possibly being TRBD2 (5 bases). V shed 7 bases and J shed 4 bases, with 15 bases lying between them. Germline lookup yields CDR1 SGHDN and CDR2 FVKESK. CDR3 length equals 14 residues. The CDR3 sequence: CASTPLREPDTQYF. For the CDR3, the DNA is TGTGCCAGCACCCCCTTACGGGAACCAGATACGCAGTATTTT.